Presented here are 15 T cell receptor beta chains from one specimen sequenced in a study of OX40 agonist ivuxolimab in advanced cancers. Assay: immunoSEQ multiplex PCR; the TCRdb copy retains only in-frame clones and omits some. The sample includes 95,000 to 100,000 clones, around 80% of them seen just once. Sample: CD4+ or CD8+ T cells sorted from blood, taken in a trial of the OX40 agonist ivuxolimab. The receptors stem from an adult with an advanced solid tumor such as melanoma, head and neck, liver or kidney cancer.

This chain uses TRBV9 with TRBJ1-6, with D perhaps TRBD1 (5 bases). The CDR3 extends over 14 amino acids. The germline V gene encodes CDR1 SGDLS and CDR2 YYNGEE. V lost 1 base and J 5 bases, leaving 7 bases between the germline ends. The CDR3 here is CASSVQGNNSPLHF. CDR3 bases: TGTGCCAGCAGCGTACAGGGAAATAATTCACCCCTCCACTTT.

The rearrangement joins TRBV7-8 to TRBJ2-7; 9 bases map to TRBD1. This CDR3 spans 15 amino acids. Unmatched junction bases numbered 8, after V lost 5 bases and J lost 3 bases. Germline-derived CDR1 and CDR2 are SGHVS and FQNEAQ. In DNA form, the CDR3 reads TGTGCCAGCAGCCTCCGGGACAGGGCTCACTACGAGCAGTACTTC. Translated: CASSLRDRAHYEQYF.

Concerning this clone: Distinct nucleotide sequences in the sample also encode this CDR3. The rearrangement links TRBV29-1 to TRBJ1-1, with 11 bases lining up with TRBD1. Unmatched junction bases numbered 2, after V lost 6 bases and J lost 5 bases. The CDR3 extends over 12 amino acids. CDR1 is SQVTM and CDR2 is ANQGSEA in the germline V gene. The CDR3 reads CSVGQGATEAFF. The CDR3 DNA sequence: TGCAGCGTAGGACAGGGGGCGACTGAAGCTTTCTTT.

The rearrangement uses TRBV19 and TRBJ1-1; D is possibly TRBD1 (5 bases). This CDR3 is 16 amino acids long. Germline V lookup: CDR1 LNHDA, CDR2 SQIVND (reference sequence). The V gene lost 10 bases and the J gene lost 5 bases, with 26 bases spanning the gap. CDR3 coding DNA: TGTGCCACCAAGCCCCTGCAGGGTCGTATGAGGACTGAAGCTTTCTTT. This codes for CATKPLQGRMRTEAFF.

This sequence joins TRBV5-6 and TRBJ1-1; TRBD1 is a possible D gene (5 bases). This CDR3 contains 14 residues. CDR1 and CDR2 from the germline V gene are SGHDT and YYEEEE. Trimming took 1 base from V and 4 from J, leaving 11 bases between them. The CDR3 reads CASSLRGLATEAFF. DNA of the CDR3: TGTGCCAGCAGCTTGAGGGGCCTGGCCACTGAAGCTTTCTTT.

The chain has TRBV11-3 and TRBJ1-2, with D tentatively TRBD1 (5 bases). Trimming cost V 7 bases and J 7 bases, with 19 bases left between them. CDR1 and CDR2 from the germline V gene are SGHNT and YENEEA. This CDR3 contains 14 residues. The CDR3 reads CASTTMDTTFGYTF. The CDR3 nucleotides read TGTGCCAGCACCACTATGGACACTACTTTTGGCTACACCTTC. The full variable domain, rest sourced from reference TRBV11-3 and TRBJ1-2, is EAGVVQSPRYKIIEKKQPVAFWCNPISGHNTLYWYLQNLGQGPELLIRYENEEAVDDSQLPKDRFSAERLKGVDSTLKIQPAELGDSAVYLCASTTMDTTFGYTFGSGTRLTVV.

J is TRBJ1-1 and V is TRBV30, with a tentative D call TRBD1 (5 bases). V lost 2 bases and J lost 1, with 11 bases in between. CDR3 length equals 14 residues. The germline gives CDR1 GTSNPN, CDR2 SVGIG (reference sequence). This chain's CDR3 is CAWSPGLPNTEAFF. Here the CDR3 DNA reads TGTGCCTGGAGTCCGGGACTCCCGAACACTGAAGCTTTCTTT.

This chain joins TRBV5-8 and TRBJ1-1, with unresolved D. CDR1 is SGHTS, CDR2 YDEGEE, per germline. Trimming took 2 bases from V and 6 from J, leaving 14 bases between them. CDR3 length equals 14 residues. CDR3 sequence (DNA): TGTGCCAGCAGCTTATACGGCTCTTTCTCTGAAGCTTTCTTT. Amino acid sequence: CASSLYGSFSEAFF.

The chain combines TRBV5-1 with TRBJ1-1; TRBD1 agrees at 9 bases. Losses at the gene ends were 0 bases for V and 12 bases for J; bases not matched to a gene: 6. The CDR3 has 13 residues. CDR1 is SGHRS, CDR2 YFSETQ, per germline. CDR3 nucleotides: TGCGCCAGCAGCTTGGTACAGGGGGCGCAAACTTTCTTT. This translates into CASSLVQGAQTFF.

The rearrangement uses TRBV10-1 and TRBJ2-3; tentatively, D is TRBD1 (6 bases). Trimming stripped 0 bases from V and 5 bases from J, with 12 bases between. This CDR3 comprises 15 residues. The germline CDR1 and CDR2 sequences are WNHNN and SYGVQD (reference sequence). The CDR3 spells CASSESPRGVDTQYF. CDR3 DNA sequence: TGCGCCAGCAGTGAGTCGCCCAGGGGAGTAGATACGCAGTATTTT.

Points on this clone: Other DNA variants within this sample encode the same CDR3. The rearrangement joins TRBV9 to TRBJ2-1; 14 positions agree with TRBD2. CDR3 length: 14 residues. The V gene's germline CDR1 is SGDLS and CDR2 YYNGEE. V was clipped by 3 bases and J by 8 bases; unmatched bases: 1. CDR3 in amino acids: CASSATSGGDEQFF. The CDR3 DNA sequence: TGTGCCAGCAGCGCGACTAGCGGGGGGGATGAGCAGTTCTTC.

This sequence joins TRBV19 and TRBJ2-2; no clear D gene. The CDR3 is 16 residues long. Trimming shortened V by 6 bases and J by 3 bases, and 17 bases separated the two germline ends. CDR1 and CDR2 (germline): LNHDA, SQIVND (reference sequence). The DNA for the CDR3 is TGTGCCAGTAGACCACGGACGGGCGGCGACACCGGGGAGCTGTTTTTT. This sequence encodes CASRPRTGGDTGELFF.

In nucleotides, the CDR3 is TGCGCCAGCAGCACAGGGGTCTTCTACGAGCAGTACTTC. It codes for CASSTGVFYEQYF. This chain joins TRBV5-1 and TRBJ2-7, with 7 bases lining up with TRBD1. The CDR3 has 13 residues. V lost 4 bases, J lost 3 bases, and 4 bases stayed unmatched. Per germline, CDR1 SGHRS and CDR2 YFSETQ.

The chain is built from TRBV5-1 and TRBJ2-1; D tentatively fits TRBD1 or TRBD2 (6 bases each). The CDR3 extends over 19 amino acids. V was cut by 0 bases and J by 0 bases, with 19 bases left in between. The germline gives CDR1 SGHRS, CDR2 YFSETQ. CDR3 sequence: CASSLGSDKRGPSYNEQFF. The DNA for the CDR3 is TGCGCCAGCAGCTTGGGCAGCGACAAACGGGGGCCCTCCTACAATGAGCAGTTCTTC.

The V call is TRBV4-1, the J call TRBJ1-5, with TRBD1 identical over 9 bases. Germline V gene data show CDR1 as MGHRA and CDR2 as YSYEKL. Trimming took 0 bases from V and 4 from J; bases not matched to a gene: 13. The CDR3 is 19 residues long. CDR3 in amino acids: CASSQDIRTGQGRNQPQHF. The CDR3, as DNA: TGCGCCAGCAGCCAAGATATAAGAACGGGACAGGGTCGGAATCAGCCCCAGCATTTT.